Described below is a single T cell receptor (beta chain) sequence and its context. The antigen remains unidentified. The data were obtained in a study of siplizumab effects on memory and regulatory T cells. General observations from the study: Sequences below about 10^-5 frequency were poorly captured, and few alloreactive clones mapped to unstimulated subsets. Alloreactive sequences traceable to unstimulated CD4+ memory cells were significantly reduced by siplizumab. Contribution to the alloresponse seemed major for naive T cells, which also seemed more diverse than memory cells.

Each sample had some 100,000 TCR templates assayed. Using immunoSEQ multiplex PCR, the repertoire was profiled, and TCRdb retains in-frame clones only, with some absent. The sample contains roughly 100,000 clones, roughly 92% of which appear only once. The CDR3 consists of 15 residues. CDR1 and CDR2 from the germline V gene are SNHLY and FYNNEI. V shed 6 bases and J shed 0 bases, with 13 bases lying between them. The J gene is TRBJ2-3, the V gene TRBV2; maybe TRBD2 (5 bases). This TCR was recovered from a human donor in good health. The specimen was CD4+ T cells sorted from blood. This CDR3 is CASSDKDWSTDTQYF. DNA of the CDR3: TGTGCCAGCAGCGATAAGGACTGGAGCACAGATACGCAGTATTTT.